This passage covers 30 T cell receptor beta chains from one sample sequenced in a study of blood T cells in healthy people across ages. Alongside a J-beta primer mix, a sample-barcoded 5' primer served in a second PCR lasting about 6 to 12 cycles. TCRdb fed the 5' RACE reads into MiXCR, producing one record per CDR3 protein. Of around 500,000 distinct CDR3 sequences in the sample, 25% to 35% were seen once. These data are also associated with another study on T cells of mothers and their children.

What was sequenced was blood. The receptors here all came from a boy between 2 and 10 years old in good health.

Ten or more counts support this clonotype. The CDR3 is CASSDRLAGGYEQYF. Here the CDR3 DNA reads TGTGCCAGCAGTGATCGTCTAGCGGGGGGCTACGAGCAGTACTTC. The V and J genes are TRBV6-1 and TRBJ2-7, with 11 bases identical to TRBD2. The CDR3 is 15 amino acids. Unmatched junction bases numbered 4, after V lost 3 bases and J lost 3 bases. The germline V gene has CDR1 MNHNS and CDR2 SASEGT.

The rearrangement links TRBV20-1 to TRBJ2-2; D might be TRBD2 (5 bases). Germline V CDR1 and CDR2: DFQATT, SNEGSKA (reference sequence). V was trimmed by 0 bases and J by 5 bases, leaving 13 bases between them. There are 15 residues in the CDR3. CDR3 sequence: CSAREDGIGTGELFF. The CDR3 region has the DNA TGCAGTGCTAGAGAAGACGGGATAGGGACCGGGGAGCTGTTTTTT.

The rearrangement links TRBV5-5 to TRBJ2-2, with TRBD1 identical over 9 bases. There are 18 residues in the CDR3. Germline-derived CDR1 and CDR2 are SGHKS and YYEKEE (reference sequence). V shed 3 bases and J 4 bases; nucleotides not matched to a gene: 13. This chain's CDR3 is CASSWDREQGAITGELFF. The CDR3 DNA reads TGTGCCAGCAGCTGGGACCGTGAACAGGGGGCAATCACCGGGGAGCTGTTTTTT.

The table lists this clonotype with many counts. The chain combines TRBV11-2 with TRBJ2-7, with 14 bases aligning to TRBD2. V lost 7 bases, J lost 3 bases, and 5 bases stayed unmatched. CDR1 and CDR2 from the germline V gene are SGHAT and FQNNGV. CDR3 size: 15 residues. The CDR3 is CASTLGLAGVYEQYF. DNA for the CDR3: TGTGCCAGCACTCTGGGACTAGCGGGAGTCTACGAGCAGTACTTC.

The V and J genes are TRBV18 and TRBJ2-5; D remains ambiguous. The DNA end lines up better with TRBJ2-7; the J call may be wrong. Per germline, CDR1 KGHSH and CDR2 LQKENI. The CDR3 runs 13 residues. CDR3 amino acids: CASSRQAKSEQYF. The CDR3 DNA is TGTGCCAGCTCACGCCAGGCCAAGAGCGAGCAGTACTTC.

This clonotype was picked up one time. The genes are TRBV7-8 and TRBJ2-5; a possible D gene is TRBD1 (5 bases). Germline V gene lookup returns CDR1 SGHVS and CDR2 FQNEAQ. This CDR3 contains 14 residues. Deletions cut 2 bases from V and 7 bases from J, with 14 bases between. CDR3: CASSLSTGWGTQYF. DNA for the CDR3: TGTGCCAGCAGCTTATCCACAGGCTGGGGGACCCAGTACTTC. Full variable domain (rest looked up from reference TRBV7-8 and TRBJ2-5): GAGVSQSPRYKVAKRGQDVALRCDPISGHVSLFWYQQALGQGPEFLTYFQNEAQLDKSGLPSDRFFAERPEGSVSTLKIQRTQQEDSAVYLCASSLSTGWGTQYFGPGTRLLVL.

In this sample, this clonotype turned up many times. This chain links TRBV4-3 with TRBJ2-5; 11 positions agree with TRBD2. This CDR3 has 16 amino acids. Per germline, CDR1 LGHNA and CDR2 YSLEER. V gave up 3 bases and J gave up 4 bases; unmatched junction bases: 7. CDR3 in amino acids: CASSQSLTSGIETQYF. CDR3 DNA: TGCGCCAGCAGCCAGTCATTGACTAGCGGGATAGAGACCCAGTACTTC.

This clonotype is a singleton in its sample. The genes are TRBV6-5 and TRBJ1-5; D perhaps matches TRBD1 (5 bases). The V gene lost 6 bases and the J gene lost 11 bases, with 17 bases spanning the gap. Germline loops: CDR1 MNHEY, CDR2 SVGAGI. This CDR3 spans 13 amino acids. The CDR3 here is CASSRGRGWAQHF. The CDR3 nucleotides are TGTGCCAGCAGCCGGGGAAGGGGCTGGGCCCAGCATTTT.

The rearrangement joins TRBV9 to TRBJ1-4; 9 nucleotides align to TRBD1. Unmatched junction bases numbered 17, after V lost 0 bases and J lost 5 bases. This CDR3 has 20 amino acids. Germline CDR1 SGDLS, CDR2 YYNGEE. The CDR3 DNA reads as TGTGCCAGCAGCGTAGAATCGGCGGGACAGGGTGACCCGACCAATGAAAAACTGTTTTTT. Translation: CASSVESAGQGDPTNEKLFF. The full variable domain, its missing parts supplied by reference TRBV9 and TRBJ1-4, is DSGVTQTPKHLITATGQRVTLRCSPRSGDLSVYWYQQSLDQGLQFLIQYYNGEERAKGNILERFSAQQFPDLHSELNLSSLELGDSALYFCASSVESAGQGDPTNEKLFFGSGTQLSVL.

This clonotype showed up just a few times. The junction does not match germline at one end; this may be a read error. The chain employs TRBV5-1 and TRBJ2-2, with a weak D call TRBD2 (5 bases). The CDR3 contains 16 residues. The germline V gene has CDR1 SGHRS and CDR2 YFSETQ. The CDR3 spells CASSLSRSGNTGEPFF. CDR3 coding DNA: TGCGCCAGCAGCTTGTCTCGAAGCGGCAACACCGGGGAGCCGTTTTTT.

The chain has TRBV20-1 and TRBJ2-5; maybe TRBD1 (6 bases). CDR1 DFQATT and CDR2 SNEGSKA come from the germline V gene (reference sequence). Deletions cut 6 bases from V and 4 bases from J, with 12 bases between. The CDR3 spans 12 residues. This CDR3 is CSATGSRETQYF. The DNA for the CDR3 is TGCAGTGCCACAGGGTCCCGAGAGACCCAGTACTTC.

The chain employs TRBV30 and TRBJ1-1; D uncertain. The germline V gene has CDR1 GTSNPN and CDR2 SVGIG (reference sequence). The CDR3 covers 13 residues. V gave up 0 bases and J gave up 0 bases, with 5 bases separating them. The CDR3 is CAWSVQMNTEAFF. CDR3 bases: TGTGCCTGGAGTGTACAAATGAACACTGAAGCTTTCTTT. Full variable domain (rest looked up from reference TRBV30 and TRBJ1-1): SQTIHQWPATLVQPVGSPLSLECTVEGTSNPNLYWYRQAAGRGLQLLFYSVGIGQISSEVPQNLSASRPQDRQFILSSKKLLLSDSGFYLCAWSVQMNTEAFFGQGTRLTVV.

The chain employs TRBV3-1 and TRBJ2-3; D may be TRBD2 (6 bases). The CDR3 is 14 amino acids. Germline V gene sequence: CDR1 LGHDT, CDR2 YNNKEL (reference sequence). V was cut by 2 bases and J by 1 base, with 7 bases left in between. The CDR3 coding sequence is TGTGCCAGCAGCCAACAGCGGGGCACAGATACGCAGTATTTT. Translation gives CASSQQRGTDTQYF.

A few counts support this clonotype. The chain combines TRBV12-3 or TRBV12-4 with TRBJ2-1, with D perhaps TRBD2 (6 bases). This CDR3 is built from 14 residues. Trimming cost V 6 bases and J 2 bases, with 11 bases left between them. The CDR3 DNA reads TGTGCCAGCAGCTCCGGGACTCCCTACAATGAGCAGTTCTTC. Translation: CASSSGTPYNEQFF.

This chain connects TRBV11-2 to TRBJ1-3; the D gene is possibly TRBD1 (6 bases). Germline V gene lookup returns CDR1 SGHAT and CDR2 FQNNGV. The CDR3 is 15 residues long. V lost 5 bases and J lost 2, with 13 bases in between. CDR3 DNA sequence: TGTGCCAGCAGCACACGGGGGGCCGCTGGAAACACCATATATTTT. This gives the protein CASSTRGAAGNTIYF.

The rearrangement uses TRBV11-2 and TRBJ2-3, with D possibly matching TRBD2 (6 bases). V lost 6 bases and J 0 bases, leaving 16 bases between the germline ends. The CDR3 runs to 16 residues. Germline V gene lookup returns CDR1 SGHAT and CDR2 FQNNGV. The CDR3 coding sequence is TGTGCCAGCAGTCCTCACCAGCGGGTGAGCACAGATACGCAGTATTTT. The encoded protein is CASSPHQRVSTDTQYF.

This clonotype was observed a handful of times. This sequence joins TRBV25-1 and TRBJ1-2; TRBD1 aligns across 8 bases. The length of the CDR3 is 14 residues. Germline CDR1 MGHDK, CDR2 SYGVNS. V gave up 1 base and J gave up 6 bases; unmatched junction bases: 4. The CDR3 reads CASSEFQGADGYTF. The DNA of the CDR3 is TGTGCCAGCAGTGAATTTCAGGGGGCGGATGGCTACACCTTC.

This clonotype came up a few times. The J gene is TRBJ2-2, the V gene TRBV25-1; 13 bases match TRBD2. CDR1 MGHDK and CDR2 SYGVNS come from the germline V gene. This CDR3 has 18 amino acids. With V trimmed by 3 bases and J by 0 bases, 4 bases remained unmatched. The CDR3 DNA reads as TGTGCCAGCAGTGATGTGACTAGCGGGAGGACGAACACCGGGGAGCTGTTTTTT. It translates to CASSDVTSGRTNTGELFF. The variable domain in full, with the rest retrieved from reference TRBV25-1 and TRBJ2-2, is EADIYQTPRYLVIGTGKKITLECSQTMGHDKMYWYQQDPGMELHLIHYSYGVNSTEKGDLSSESTVSRIRTEHFPLTLESARPSHTSQYLCASSDVTSGRTNTGELFFGEGSRLTVL.

V is TRBV12-3 or TRBV12-4 and J is TRBJ1-2; D is undetermined. The CDR3 has 11 amino acids. V shed 4 bases and J shed 7 bases, with 7 bases lying between them. CDR3 in DNA: TGTGCCAGCAGTTACACAGTTGGCTACACCTTC. Translating it yields CASSYTVGYTF.

This clonotype was picked up a small number of times. The rearrangement links TRBV29-1 to TRBJ2-5; the match to TRBD2 covers 8 bases. Germline V gene sequence: CDR1 SQVTM, CDR2 ANQGSEA. Trimming took 6 bases from V and 4 from J; bases not matched to a gene: 13. The CDR3 loop spans 15 amino acids. The CDR3 nucleotides read TGCAGCGTGGGTACCGGGACTAGGAGAGGAGAGACCCAGTACTTC. Translation: CSVGTGTRRGETQYF.

V is TRBV12-3 or TRBV12-4 and J is TRBJ2-5; 12 nucleotides agree with TRBD2. J was trimmed by 5 bases and V by 6 bases; bases with no gene match: 4. The CDR3 extends over 14 amino acids. CDR3 DNA sequence: TGTGCCAGCAGACTAGCGGGGGGAGGCGAGACCCAGTACTTC. Its protein is CASRLAGGGETQYF.

The V gene is TRBV10-3, the J gene TRBJ2-3; no definite D call. The V and J ends lost 6 bases and 0 bases respectively, with 13 bases between them. There are 15 residues in the CDR3. CDR1 is ENHRY and CDR2 is SYGVKD in the germline V gene. The CDR3 DNA follows: TGTGCCATCAGGACCGACACCCCTAGCACAGATACGCAGTATTTT. This sequence encodes CAIRTDTPSTDTQYF.

V usage is TRBV30 and J usage is TRBJ2-7; D unclear. CDR1 and CDR2 (germline): GTSNPN, SVGIG (reference sequence). The V and J ends lost 2 bases and 3 bases respectively, with 11 bases between them. The CDR3 consists of 13 residues. The CDR3 DNA reads as TGTGCCTGGAGTCCATCTTCTTACTACGAGCAGTACTTC. Translating it yields CAWSPSSYYEQYF.

This clonotype was recorded a few times. J is TRBJ2-5 and V is TRBV13; D is undetermined. This CDR3 spans 13 amino acids. V gave up 5 bases and J gave up 2 bases, with 9 bases separating them. Germline CDR1 PRHDT, CDR2 FYEKMQ (reference sequence). The CDR3 protein is CASSTAGQETQYF. CDR3 in DNA: TGTGCCAGCAGCACAGCAGGTCAAGAGACCCAGTACTTC. The full variable domain, rest sourced from reference TRBV13 and TRBJ2-5, is AAGVIQSPRHLIKEKRETATLKCYPIPRHDTVYWYQQGPGQDPQFLISFYEKMQSDKGSIPDRFSAQQFSDYHSELNMSSLELGDSALYFCASSTAGQETQYFGPGTRLLVL.

This chain links TRBV11-2 with TRBJ1-1; D call uncertain. Germline-derived CDR1 and CDR2 are SGHAT and FQNNGV. CDR3 length equals 13 residues. Trimming took off 5 bases at V and 3 bases at J, with 10 bases between the two ends. The CDR3 nucleotides are TGTGCCAGCAGCGGAGGGCTGGACACTGAAGCTTTCTTT. It yields the protein CASSGGLDTEAFF.

The chain is built from TRBV5-5 and TRBJ2-7; 11 bases are a match to TRBD1. Germline CDR1 is SGHKS and CDR2 is YYEKEE (reference sequence). The CDR3 spans 15 residues. Trimming cost V 4 bases and J 3 bases; bases outside gene matches: 6. CDR3 in DNA: TGTGCCAGCAGCAAAGGTGGGACAGGGGGCTACGAGCAGTACTTC. Translation: CASSKGGTGGYEQYF.

This clonotype was picked up a small number of times. The V and J genes are TRBV18 and TRBJ2-5; the match to TRBD1 covers 9 bases. The CDR3 sequence is 17 residues long. CDR1 is KGHSH and CDR2 is LQKENI in the germline V gene. The J segment lost 4 bases and the V segment lost 3 bases, leaving 12 bases of the junction unmatched. The CDR3 sequence: CASSPRISTGGGETQYF. As DNA, the CDR3 is TGTGCCAGCTCACCCAGAATTTCCACAGGGGGCGGAGAGACCCAGTACTTC.

The chain carries TRBV4-3 and TRBJ1-2; D might be TRBD1 (6 bases). The V end lost 0 bases, the J end lost 4 bases, and 15 bases lay between the germline ends. CDR1 LGHNA and CDR2 YSLEER come from the germline V gene. The CDR3 totals 16 residues. The DNA of the CDR3 is TGCGCCAGCAGCCAAGAACCCCTACAGGGCCCCTATGGCTACACCTTC. It is translated as CASSQEPLQGPYGYTF.

The chain employs TRBV12-3 or TRBV12-4 and TRBJ1-3, with D possibly being TRBD1 (6 bases). The V end was cut by 3 bases, the J end by 1 base, with 13 bases between. The CDR3 runs 16 residues. Written as DNA, the CDR3 is TGTGCCAGCAGTTTCGTTGCAGGGGCGTCTGGAAACACCATATATTTT. Translation gives CASSFVAGASGNTIYF.

The J gene is TRBJ1-4, the V gene TRBV19; perhaps TRBD1 as D (6 bases). The CDR3 covers 13 residues. Trimming shortened V by 5 bases and J by 7 bases, and 11 bases separated the two germline ends. Germline CDR1 LNHDA, CDR2 SQIVND (reference sequence). The CDR3 region has the DNA TGTGCCAGTAGTTCCGGGACATCTGAAAAACTGTTTTTT. Its translation is CASSSGTSEKLFF.